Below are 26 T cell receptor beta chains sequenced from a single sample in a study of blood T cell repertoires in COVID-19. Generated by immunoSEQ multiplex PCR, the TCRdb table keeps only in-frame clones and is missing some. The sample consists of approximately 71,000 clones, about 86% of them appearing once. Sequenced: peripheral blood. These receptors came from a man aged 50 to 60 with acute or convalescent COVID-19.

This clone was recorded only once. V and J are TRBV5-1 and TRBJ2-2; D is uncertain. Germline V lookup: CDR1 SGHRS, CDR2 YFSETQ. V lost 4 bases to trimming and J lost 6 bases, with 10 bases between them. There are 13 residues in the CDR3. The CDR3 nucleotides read TGCGCCAGCAGCGAAGCGATCTCCGGGGAGCTGTTTTTT. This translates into CASSEAISGELFF.

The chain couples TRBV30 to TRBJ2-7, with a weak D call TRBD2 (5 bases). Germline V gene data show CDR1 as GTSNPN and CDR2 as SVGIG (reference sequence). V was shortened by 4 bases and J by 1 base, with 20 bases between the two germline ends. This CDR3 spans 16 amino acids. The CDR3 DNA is TGTGCCTGGAACTCACCGGGATTCCAAGGATCCTACGAGCAGTACTTC. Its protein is CAWNSPGFQGSYEQYF.

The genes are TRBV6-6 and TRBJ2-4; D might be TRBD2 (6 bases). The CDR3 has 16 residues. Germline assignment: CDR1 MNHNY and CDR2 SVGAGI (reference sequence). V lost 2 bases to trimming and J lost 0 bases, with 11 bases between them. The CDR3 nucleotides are TGTGCCAGCAGTTACAGCGGAGGGGTAGCCAAAAACATTCAGTACTTC. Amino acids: CASSYSGGVAKNIQYF.

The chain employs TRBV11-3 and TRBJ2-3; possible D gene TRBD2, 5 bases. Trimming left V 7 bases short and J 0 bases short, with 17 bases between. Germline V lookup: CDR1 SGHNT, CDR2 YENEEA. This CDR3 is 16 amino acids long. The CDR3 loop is CASTHTVGRSTDTQYF. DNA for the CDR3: TGTGCCAGCACCCACACGGTGGGGAGAAGCACAGATACGCAGTATTTT.

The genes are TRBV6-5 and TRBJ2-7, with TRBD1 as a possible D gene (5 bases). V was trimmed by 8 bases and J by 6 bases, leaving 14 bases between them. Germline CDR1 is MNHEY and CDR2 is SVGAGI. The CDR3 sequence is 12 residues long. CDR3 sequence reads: CASRQGTSEQYF. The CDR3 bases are TGTGCCAGCCGGCAGGGTACCTCCGAGCAGTACTTC.

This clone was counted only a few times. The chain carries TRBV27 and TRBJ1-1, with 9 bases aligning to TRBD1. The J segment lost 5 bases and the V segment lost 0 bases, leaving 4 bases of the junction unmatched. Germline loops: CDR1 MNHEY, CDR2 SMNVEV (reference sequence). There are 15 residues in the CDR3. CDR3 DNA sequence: TGTGCCAGCAGTTTATCTACAGGGGGCTTTACTGAAGCTTTCTTT. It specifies CASSLSTGGFTEAFF.

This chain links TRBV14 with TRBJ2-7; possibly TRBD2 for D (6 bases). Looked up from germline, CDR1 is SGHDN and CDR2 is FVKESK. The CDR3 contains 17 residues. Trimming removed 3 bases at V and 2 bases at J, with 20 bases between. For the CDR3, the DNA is TGTGCCAGCAGCCAGCGAGGGACCGGGACTCTCCCCTACGAGCAGTACTTC. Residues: CASSQRGTGTLPYEQYF.

The CDR3 here is CSVEFGQGEKLFF. The CDR3 DNA sequence: TGCAGCGTTGAATTCGGACAGGGAGAAAAACTGTTTTTT. This chain uses TRBV29-1 with TRBJ1-4; 8 bases fit TRBD1. Trimming removed 2 bases from V and 8 bases from J; junction bases left unmatched: 4. The V gene's germline CDR1 is SQVTM and CDR2 ANQGSEA. There are 13 residues in the CDR3.

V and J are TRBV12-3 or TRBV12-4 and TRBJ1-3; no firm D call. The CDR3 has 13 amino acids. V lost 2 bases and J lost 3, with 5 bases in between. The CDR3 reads CASSLSVGNTIYF. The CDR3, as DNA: TGTGCCAGCAGTTTAAGCGTTGGAAACACCATATATTTT.

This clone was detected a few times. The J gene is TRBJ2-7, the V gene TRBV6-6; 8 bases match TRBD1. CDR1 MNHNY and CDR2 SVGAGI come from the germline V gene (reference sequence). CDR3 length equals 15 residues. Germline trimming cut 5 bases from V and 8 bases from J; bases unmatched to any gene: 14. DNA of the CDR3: TGTGCCAGCAGTCACCTGGGACAGGTCAGTAGCCAGCAGTACTTC. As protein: CASSHLGQVSSQQYF.

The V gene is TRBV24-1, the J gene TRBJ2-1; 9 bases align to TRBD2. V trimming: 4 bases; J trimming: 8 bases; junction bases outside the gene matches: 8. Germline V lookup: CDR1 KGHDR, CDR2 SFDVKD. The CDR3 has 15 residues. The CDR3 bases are TGTGCCACCAGTGACGGTAGCGGGAGATCGGATGAGCAGTTCTTC. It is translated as CATSDGSGRSDEQFF.

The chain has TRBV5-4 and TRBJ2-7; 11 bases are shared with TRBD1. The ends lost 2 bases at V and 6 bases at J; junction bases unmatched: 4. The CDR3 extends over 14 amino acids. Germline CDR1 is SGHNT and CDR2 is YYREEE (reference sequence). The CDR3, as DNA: TGTGCCAGCAGCTTATCCGGGACAGGGGGCGAGCAGTACTTC. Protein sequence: CASSLSGTGGEQYF.

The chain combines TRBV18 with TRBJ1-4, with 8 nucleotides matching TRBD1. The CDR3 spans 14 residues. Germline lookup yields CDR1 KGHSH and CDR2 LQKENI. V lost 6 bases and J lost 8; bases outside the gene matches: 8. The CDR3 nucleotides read TGTGCCAGCTCGGCGGACAGGGAGGCCGAAAAACTGTTTTTT. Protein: CASSADREAEKLFF. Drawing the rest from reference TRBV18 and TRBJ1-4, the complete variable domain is NAGVMQNPRHLVRRRGQEARLRCSPMKGHSHVYWYRQLPEEGLKFMVYLQKENIIDESGMPKERFSAEFPKEGPSILRIQQVVRGDSAAYFCASSADREAEKLFFGSGTQLSVL.

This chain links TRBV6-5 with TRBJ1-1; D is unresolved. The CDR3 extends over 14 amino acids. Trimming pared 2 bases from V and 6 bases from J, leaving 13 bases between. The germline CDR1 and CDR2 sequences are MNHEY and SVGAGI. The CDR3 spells CASSYDVRFSEAFF. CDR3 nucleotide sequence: TGTGCCAGCAGTTACGATGTGAGGTTCTCTGAAGCTTTCTTT.

The CDR3 DNA is TGTGCCAGCAGTCCCAGGGCAGGGTTGAATGAAAAACTGTTTTTT. Amino acid sequence: CASSPRAGLNEKLFF. The chain links TRBV27 to TRBJ1-4, with D possibly being TRBD1 (5 bases). CDR1 is MNHEY, CDR2 SMNVEV, per germline (reference sequence). This CDR3 has 15 amino acids. Trimming removed 5 bases from V and 5 bases from J, with 15 bases in between.

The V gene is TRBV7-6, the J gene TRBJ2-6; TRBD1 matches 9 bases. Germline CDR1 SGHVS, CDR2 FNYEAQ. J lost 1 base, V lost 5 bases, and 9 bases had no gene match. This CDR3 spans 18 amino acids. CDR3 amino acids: CASSHRDRDSSGANVLTF. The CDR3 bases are TGTGCCAGCAGCCACCGGGACAGGGATTCGTCTGGGGCCAACGTCCTGACTTTC.

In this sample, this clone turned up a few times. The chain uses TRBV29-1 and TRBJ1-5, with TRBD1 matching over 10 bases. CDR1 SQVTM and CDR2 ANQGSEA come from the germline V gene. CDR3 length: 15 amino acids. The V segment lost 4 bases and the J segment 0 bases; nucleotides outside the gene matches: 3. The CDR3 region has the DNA TGCAGCGTTGCAGGACAGGGGGATAGCAATCAGCCCCAGCATTTT. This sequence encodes CSVAGQGDSNQPQHF.

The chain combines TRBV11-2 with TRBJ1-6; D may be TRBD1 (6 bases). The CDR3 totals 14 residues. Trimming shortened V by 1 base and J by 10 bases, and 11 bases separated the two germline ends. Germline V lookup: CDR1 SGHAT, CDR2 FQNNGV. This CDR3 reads CASSLGRGGSPLHF. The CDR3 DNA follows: TGTGCCAGCAGCTTAGGTCGGGGGGGCTCACCCCTCCACTTT.

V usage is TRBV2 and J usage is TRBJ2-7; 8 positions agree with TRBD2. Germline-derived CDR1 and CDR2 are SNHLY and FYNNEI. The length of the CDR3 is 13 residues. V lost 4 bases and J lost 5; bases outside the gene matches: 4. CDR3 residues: CASSVQRGNEQYF. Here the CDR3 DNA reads TGTGCCAGCAGTGTCCAGCGGGGGAACGAGCAGTACTTC. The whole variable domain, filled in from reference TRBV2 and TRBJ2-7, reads EPEVTQTPSHQVTQMGQEVILRCVPISNHLYFYWYRQILGQKVEFLVSFYNNEISEKSEIFDDQFSVERPDGSNFTLKIRSTKLEDSAMYFCASSVQRGNEQYFGPGTRLTVT.

The CDR3 loop reads CASSPITGQYEQYF. CDR3 in DNA: TGTGCCAGCTCACCAATCACAGGGCAATACGAGCAGTACTTC. The chain links TRBV18 to TRBJ2-7; perhaps TRBD1 as D (6 bases). CDR1 is KGHSH and CDR2 is LQKENI in the germline V gene. Trimming cost V 2 bases and J 4 bases, with 12 bases left between them. CDR3 size: 14 residues.

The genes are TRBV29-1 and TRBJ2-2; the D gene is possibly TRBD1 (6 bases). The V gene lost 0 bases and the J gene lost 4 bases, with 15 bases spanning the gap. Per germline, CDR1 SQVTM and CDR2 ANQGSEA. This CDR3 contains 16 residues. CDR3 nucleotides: TGCAGCGTTGAAGAGCAGGACAGTGATCGCACCGGGGAGCTGTTTTTT. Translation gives CSVEEQDSDRTGELFF.

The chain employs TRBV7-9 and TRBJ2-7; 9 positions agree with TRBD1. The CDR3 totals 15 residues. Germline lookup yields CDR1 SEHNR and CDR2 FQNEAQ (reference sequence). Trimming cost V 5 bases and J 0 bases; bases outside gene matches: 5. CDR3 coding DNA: TGTGCCAGCAGCAAAGGACAGGGGAGCTCCTACGAGCAGTACTTC. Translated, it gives CASSKGQGSSYEQYF.

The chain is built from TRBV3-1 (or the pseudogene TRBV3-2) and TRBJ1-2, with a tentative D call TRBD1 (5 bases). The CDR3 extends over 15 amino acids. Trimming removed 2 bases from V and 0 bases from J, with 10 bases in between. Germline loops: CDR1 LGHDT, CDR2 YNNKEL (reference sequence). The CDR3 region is CASSQLHRTNYGYTF. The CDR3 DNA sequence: TGTGCCAGCAGCCAATTGCACAGGACTAACTATGGCTACACCTTC.

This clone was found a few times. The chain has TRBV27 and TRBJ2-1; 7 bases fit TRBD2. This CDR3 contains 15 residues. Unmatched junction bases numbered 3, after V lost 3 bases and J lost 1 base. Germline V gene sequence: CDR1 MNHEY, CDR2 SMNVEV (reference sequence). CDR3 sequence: CASSFAGESYNEQFF. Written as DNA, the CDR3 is TGTGCCAGCAGTTTCGCGGGGGAGTCCTACAATGAGCAGTTCTTC.

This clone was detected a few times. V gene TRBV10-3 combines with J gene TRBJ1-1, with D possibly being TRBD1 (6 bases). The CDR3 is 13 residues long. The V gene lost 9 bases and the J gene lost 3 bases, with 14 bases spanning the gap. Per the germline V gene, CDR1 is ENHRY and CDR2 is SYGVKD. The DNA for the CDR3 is TGTGCCATTTCCAGGGGACGGGACACTGAAGCTTTCTTT. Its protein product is CAISRGRDTEAFF.

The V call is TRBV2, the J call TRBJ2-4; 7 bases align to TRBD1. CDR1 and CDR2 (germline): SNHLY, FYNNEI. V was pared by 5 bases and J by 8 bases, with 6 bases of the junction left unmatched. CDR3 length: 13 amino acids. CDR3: CASSNRGIDIQYF. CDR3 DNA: TGTGCCAGCAGTAACAGGGGTATTGACATTCAGTACTTC. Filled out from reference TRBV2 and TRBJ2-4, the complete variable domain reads EPEVTQTPSHQVTQMGQEVILRCVPISNHLYFYWYRQILGQKVEFLVSFYNNEISEKSEIFDDQFSVERPDGSNFTLKIRSTKLEDSAMYFCASSNRGIDIQYFGAGTRLSVL.